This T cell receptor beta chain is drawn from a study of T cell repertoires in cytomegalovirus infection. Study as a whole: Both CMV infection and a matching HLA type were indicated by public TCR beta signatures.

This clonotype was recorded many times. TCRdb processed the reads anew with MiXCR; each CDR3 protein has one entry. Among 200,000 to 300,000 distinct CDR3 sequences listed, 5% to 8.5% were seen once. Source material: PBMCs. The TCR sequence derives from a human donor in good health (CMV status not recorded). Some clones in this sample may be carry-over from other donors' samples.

The CDR3, as DNA: TGTGCCAGCAGCGCCCTGGGGGGCGGTCCTTACAATGAGCAGTTCTTC. Amino acid sequence: CASSALGGGPYNEQFF. The V gene is TRBV7-9, the J gene TRBJ2-1; D is possibly TRBD1 or TRBD2 (6 bases each). V was pared by 5 bases and J by 4 bases, with 18 bases between. Germline V gene lookup returns CDR1 SEHNR and CDR2 FQNEAQ (reference sequence). This CDR3 spans 16 amino acids.